The 21 T cell receptor beta chains reported below all come from one sample, sequenced in a study of graft-versus-host responses after intestinal transplantation. Some clones are missing from TCRdb's copy, which holds only in-frame ones; the method was immunoSEQ multiplex PCR. The table has around 20,000 clones, approximately 80% seen once. The sequences come from PBMCs, collected 14 days after transplant. The source of these receptors is a human patient who received an intestinal transplant, so some T cells may come from the graft donor.

There are a few counts of this clone. The chain joins TRBV5-1 to TRBJ2-3, with a weak D call TRBD1 (5 bases). This CDR3 region has 17 residues. CDR1 is SGHRS, CDR2 YFSETQ, per germline. V lost 0 bases to trimming and J lost 4 bases, with 18 bases between them. CDR3 bases: TGCGCCAGCAGCTTGGGGGGCACAGGCCGTCTCCCAGATACGCAGTATTTT. This encodes CASSLGGTGRLPDTQYF.

V usage is TRBV6-1 and J usage is TRBJ1-1; D uncertain. V was shortened by 6 bases and J by 7 bases, with 12 bases between the two germline ends. The CDR3 covers 12 residues. CDR1 and CDR2 from the germline V gene are MNHNS and SASEGT. CDR3 in DNA: TGTGCCAGCAGAGATCCCGGGGATGAAGCTTTCTTT. As protein: CASRDPGDEAFF.

The chain combines TRBV6-1 with TRBJ2-6; no definite D call. This CDR3 region has 16 residues. The germline V gene has CDR1 MNHNS and CDR2 SASEGT. Trimming shortened V by 6 bases and J by 0 bases, and 12 bases separated the two germline ends. CDR3 residues: CASRENVYSGANVLTF. DNA of the CDR3: TGTGCCAGCAGGGAAAACGTTTACTCTGGGGCCAACGTCCTGACTTTC.

This clone was detected only a few times. The chain has TRBV19 and TRBJ1-6, with a tentative D call TRBD1 (6 bases). There are 12 residues in the CDR3. Trimming took off 11 bases at V and 4 bases at J, with 9 bases between the two ends. Germline CDR1 LNHDA, CDR2 SQIVND (reference sequence). The CDR3 nucleotides read TGTGCCGGGACAAAATATAATTCACCCCTCCACTTT. As protein: CAGTKYNSPLHF.

The V call is TRBV27, the J call TRBJ2-2; D uncertain. The CDR3 loop spans 11 amino acids. Per the germline V gene, CDR1 is MNHEY and CDR2 is SMNVEV (reference sequence). V shed 5 bases and J shed 6 bases, with 4 bases lying between them. The CDR3 loop is CASSMAGELFF. The DNA for the CDR3 is TGTGCCAGCAGTATGGCCGGGGAGCTGTTTTTT.

The chain recombines TRBV28 with TRBJ2-5; the D gene is possibly TRBD1 (5 bases). V lost 4 bases and J lost 2, with 17 bases in between. Germline CDR1 is MDHEN and CDR2 is SYDVKM. The CDR3 contains 16 residues. The CDR3 loop is CASSSVTGALQETQYF. Here the CDR3 DNA reads TGTGCCAGCAGTTCCGTTACAGGAGCCCTTCAAGAGACCCAGTACTTC.

The rearrangement joins TRBV5-1 to TRBJ1-4, with 9 bases fitting TRBD1. The CDR3 loop spans 15 amino acids. V shed 3 bases and J 2 bases; nucleotides not matched to a gene: 2. Per the germline V gene, CDR1 is SGHRS and CDR2 is YFSETQ. The CDR3 spells CASSWDRATNEKLFF. The DNA of the CDR3 is TGCGCCAGCAGCTGGGACAGGGCCACTAATGAAAAACTGTTTTTT.

The table lists this clone with a count of one. The chain uses TRBV11-2 and TRBJ1-4, with 7 bases identical to TRBD1. There are 14 residues in the CDR3. The V segment lost 5 bases and the J segment 8 bases; nucleotides outside the gene matches: 8. CDR1 is SGHAT and CDR2 is FQNNGV in the germline V gene. DNA of the CDR3: TGTGCCAGCAGCCGAGACAGGGCCGGGGAAAAACTGTTTTTT. This gives the protein CASSRDRAGEKLFF.

The chain has TRBV27 and TRBJ2-7; D gene unclear. CDR1 is MNHEY and CDR2 is SMNVEV in the germline V gene (reference sequence). The CDR3 is 12 amino acids. The germline V and J ends were trimmed by 5 bases and 0 bases, with 5 bases remaining between them. The CDR3 region is CASSDNSYEQYF. Here the CDR3 DNA reads TGTGCCAGCAGTGATAACTCCTACGAGCAGTACTTC.

The V gene is TRBV7-2, the J gene TRBJ1-3; D is undetermined. Trimming removed 2 bases from V and 4 bases from J, with 15 bases in between. The CDR3 sequence is 16 residues long. CDR1 is SGHTA, CDR2 FQGNSA, per germline. CDR3 protein: CASSLFPGPGGNTIYF. The CDR3 bases are TGTGCCAGCAGCTTATTTCCCGGGCCGGGGGGAAACACCATATATTTT. The variable domain in full, with the rest retrieved from reference TRBV7-2 and TRBJ1-3, is GAGVSQSPSNKVTEKGKDVELRCDPISGHTALYWYRQSLGQGLEFLIYFQGNSAPDKSGLPSDRFSAERTGGSVSTLTIQRTQQEDSAVYLCASSLFPGPGGNTIYFGEGSWLTVV.

The J gene is TRBJ1-1, the V gene TRBV6-5; D unclear. Deletions cut 6 bases from V and 3 bases from J, with 11 bases between. This CDR3 contains 13 residues. CDR1 is MNHEY, CDR2 SVGAGI, per germline. CDR3 DNA sequence: TGTGCCAGCAGGGTTTGGTGGGACACTGAAGCTTTCTTT. It encodes CASRVWWDTEAFF.

The chain uses TRBV9 and TRBJ2-3; a weak D match, TRBD1 (5 bases). Germline lookup yields CDR1 SGDLS and CDR2 YYNGEE. The CDR3 totals 16 residues. Deletions cut 4 bases from V and 0 bases from J, with 15 bases between. The CDR3 DNA follows: TGTGCCAGCAGCCCCCGGACAAGACCTAGCACAGATACGCAGTATTTT. It specifies CASSPRTRPSTDTQYF.

The chain carries TRBV5-1 and TRBJ1-4; possible D gene TRBD1, 5 bases. This CDR3 region has 16 residues. Germline assignment: CDR1 SGHRS and CDR2 YFSETQ. Trimming cost V 4 bases and J 0 bases, with 13 bases left between them. The CDR3 is CASSLLGLATNEKLFF. The CDR3 DNA is TGCGCCAGCAGCCTCCTGGGGCTCGCAACTAATGAAAAACTGTTTTTT.

In its sample, this clone was seen once. The chain combines TRBV10-1 with TRBJ2-7; D is possibly TRBD1 or TRBD2 (5 bases each). Germline V lookup: CDR1 WNHNN, CDR2 SYGVQD (reference sequence). V lost 0 bases and J 3 bases, leaving 18 bases between the germline ends. This CDR3 has 17 residues. Written as DNA, the CDR3 is TGCGCCAGCAGTGAGTCCTTTTTGGGGACCCAAATCTACGAGCAGTACTTC. Translated, it gives CASSESFLGTQIYEQYF.

This chain connects TRBV10-3 to TRBJ2-3; D ambiguous. The CDR3 sequence is 15 residues long. The germline V and J ends were trimmed by 8 bases and 1 base, with 16 bases remaining between them. The germline V gene encodes CDR1 ENHRY and CDR2 SYGVKD. In nucleotides, the CDR3 is TGTGCCATCGTTGCCCTTCCCGGAGGCACAGATACGCAGTATTTT. Translated: CAIVALPGGTDTQYF.

The sample holds one count of this clone. V gene TRBV7-8 combines with J gene TRBJ2-3; 12 bases are a match to TRBD1. Germline V CDR1 and CDR2: SGHVS, FQNEAQ. This CDR3 has 15 amino acids. Germline trimming cut 4 bases from V and 4 bases from J; bases unmatched to any gene: 3. This chain's CDR3 is CASSSGTGGADTQYF. CDR3 DNA sequence: TGTGCCAGCAGCTCCGGGACAGGGGGCGCAGATACGCAGTATTTT. Filled out from reference TRBV7-8 and TRBJ2-3, the complete variable domain reads GAGVSQSPRYKVAKRGQDVALRCDPISGHVSLFWYQQALGQGPEFLTYFQNEAQLDKSGLPSDRFFAERPEGSVSTLKIQRTQQEDSAVYLCASSSGTGGADTQYFGPGTRLTVL.

This chain connects TRBV6-5 to TRBJ2-5, with 8 bases aligning to TRBD2. CDR3 length: 13 residues. J was trimmed by 4 bases and V by 8 bases; bases with no gene match: 6. Germline V CDR1 and CDR2: MNHEY, SVGAGI. The CDR3 nucleotides read TGTGCCAGCTGGGCTAGCGGGCGAGAGACCCAGTACTTC. It is translated as CASWASGRETQYF.

The gene calls are TRBV29-1 and TRBJ2-7; the D is unclear. Trimming left V 7 bases short and J 7 bases short, with 14 bases between. Germline values: CDR1 SQVTM, CDR2 ANQGSEA. This CDR3 spans 11 amino acids. The CDR3 coding sequence is TGCAGCGGGGTGTATTCGAGAGAGCAGTACTTC. Its translation: CSGVYSREQYF.

Remarks on this clone: Its ends do not fully match the called genes, so a read error is possible. This chain connects TRBV19 to TRBJ1-1; 7 bases fit TRBD1. The CDR3 loop spans 14 amino acids. CDR1 and CDR2 from the germline V gene are LNHDA and SQIVND (reference sequence). In DNA form, the CDR3 reads TGTGCCAGTAGTGTAGACAGGGTGAGCACTGAAGCTTTCTTT. Translated: CASSVDRVSTEAFF.

J is TRBJ1-2 and V is TRBV9, with D possibly TRBD1 on 5 matching bases. Germline V CDR1 and CDR2: SGDLS, YYNGEE. This CDR3 region has 12 residues. V dropped 4 bases and J dropped 4 bases, with 8 bases sitting between them. For the CDR3, the DNA is TGTGCCAGCAGCCTTGGGACCTATGGCTACACCTTC. As protein: CASSLGTYGYTF.

The chain couples TRBV2 to TRBJ2-5; TRBD2 agrees at 7 bases. Trimming removed 8 bases from V and 1 base from J; junction bases left unmatched: 4. This CDR3 region has 13 residues. Germline V gene sequence: CDR1 SNHLY, CDR2 FYNNEI. The CDR3 reads CASCRLAQETQYF. As DNA, the CDR3 is TGTGCCAGCTGTCGACTAGCCCAAGAGACCCAGTACTTC.